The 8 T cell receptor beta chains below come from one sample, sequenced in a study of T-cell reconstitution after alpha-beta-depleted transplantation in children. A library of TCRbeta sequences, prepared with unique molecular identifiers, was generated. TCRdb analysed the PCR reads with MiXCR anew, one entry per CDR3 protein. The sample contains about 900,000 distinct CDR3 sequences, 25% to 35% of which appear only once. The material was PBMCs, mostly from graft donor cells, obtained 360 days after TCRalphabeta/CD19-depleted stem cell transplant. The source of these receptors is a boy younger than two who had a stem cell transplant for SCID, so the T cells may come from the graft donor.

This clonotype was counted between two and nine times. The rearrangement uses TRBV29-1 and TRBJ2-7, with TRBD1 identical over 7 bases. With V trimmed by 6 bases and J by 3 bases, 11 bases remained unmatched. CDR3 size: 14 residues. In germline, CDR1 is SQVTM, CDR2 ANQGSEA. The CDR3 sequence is CSVIAGTALYEQYF. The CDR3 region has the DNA TGCAGCGTCATCGCCGGGACAGCGCTCTACGAGCAGTACTTC.

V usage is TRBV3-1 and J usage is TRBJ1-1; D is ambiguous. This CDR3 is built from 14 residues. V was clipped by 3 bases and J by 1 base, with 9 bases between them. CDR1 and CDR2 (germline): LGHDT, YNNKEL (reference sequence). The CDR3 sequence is CASSHRTENTEAFF. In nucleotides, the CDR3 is TGTGCCAGCAGCCACCGGACCGAGAACACTGAAGCTTTCTTT.

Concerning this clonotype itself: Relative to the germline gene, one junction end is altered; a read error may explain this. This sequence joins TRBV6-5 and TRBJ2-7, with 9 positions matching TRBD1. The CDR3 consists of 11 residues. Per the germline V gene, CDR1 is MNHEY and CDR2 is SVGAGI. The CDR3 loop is CASGRGQGGFF. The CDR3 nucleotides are TGTGCCAGCGGCAGGGGACAGGGAGGGTTCTTC.

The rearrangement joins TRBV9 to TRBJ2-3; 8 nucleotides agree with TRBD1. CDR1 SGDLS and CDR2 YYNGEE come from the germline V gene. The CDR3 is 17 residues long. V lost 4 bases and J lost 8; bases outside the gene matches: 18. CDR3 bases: TGTGCCAGCAGCCCCACATTTCCCGGGACAGGACCCGGTACGCAGTATTTT. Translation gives CASSPTFPGTGPGTQYF.

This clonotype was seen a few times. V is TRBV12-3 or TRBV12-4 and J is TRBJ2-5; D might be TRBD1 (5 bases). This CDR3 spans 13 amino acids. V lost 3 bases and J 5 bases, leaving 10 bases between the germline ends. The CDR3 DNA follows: TGTGCCAGCAGTTTTCAGGGTATCGAGACCCAGTACTTC. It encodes CASSFQGIETQYF.

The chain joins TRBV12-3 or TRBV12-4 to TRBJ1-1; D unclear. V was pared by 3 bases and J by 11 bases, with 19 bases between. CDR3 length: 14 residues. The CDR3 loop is CASSFGRAQSAAFF. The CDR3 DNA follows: TGTGCCAGCAGTTTTGGCCGGGCCCAAAGCGCGGCTTTCTTT.

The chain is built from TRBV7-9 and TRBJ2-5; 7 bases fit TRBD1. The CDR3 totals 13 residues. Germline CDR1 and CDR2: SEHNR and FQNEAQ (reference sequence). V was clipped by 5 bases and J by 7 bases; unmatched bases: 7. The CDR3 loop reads CASSRQGIGTQYF. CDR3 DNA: TGTGCCAGCAGCCGACAGGGTATCGGGACCCAGTACTTC.

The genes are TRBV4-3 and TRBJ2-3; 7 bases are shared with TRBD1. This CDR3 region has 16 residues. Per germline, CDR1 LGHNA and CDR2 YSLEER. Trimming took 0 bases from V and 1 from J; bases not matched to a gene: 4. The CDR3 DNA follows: TGCGCCAGCAGCCAAGATGGAACAGGGGGCACAGATACGCAGTATTTT. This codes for CASSQDGTGGTDTQYF.